The entry below gives a single TCR beta chain sequence along with its context. This sample stems from a study of T-cell reconstitution after alpha-beta-depleted transplantation in children. The length of the CDR3 is 15 residues. V lost 9 bases to trimming and J lost 7 bases, with 24 bases between them. Preparing the TCRbeta library involved the use of unique molecular identifiers. Via MiXCR, TCRdb re-called the PCR reads, giving one row per CDR3 protein. The sample has under 350,000 distinct CDR3 sequences; 9.9% are singletons. V usage is TRBV12-3 or TRBV12-4 and J usage is TRBJ2-5, with D perhaps TRBD2 (7 bases). The sequenced sample was PBMCs from the stem cell graft donor, obtained from the stem cell graft. This TCR was sampled from a human donor who donated a stem cell graft to a child with SCID. The CDR3 loop reads CASRQEGRGVGTQYF. The CDR3, as DNA: TGTGCCAGTCGACAGGAGGGGAGGGGAGTAGGGACCCAGTACTTC.